This T cell receptor (beta chain) was sequenced for a study of identical twins' blood T cells. Study-wide points: Mainly, cloneset size products determined shared clonotypes, twins included.

TCR cDNA libraries came from RNA via a modified published protocol. MiXCR, run by TCRdb on the 5' RACE reads, gives a single entry per CDR3 protein. The table has over a thousand distinct CDR3 sequences, over 75% seen once. The CDR3 is 13 amino acids. V lost 3 bases and J 5 bases, leaving 8 bases between the germline ends. Germline V gene lookup returns CDR1 LNHNV and CDR2 YYDKDF (reference sequence). Note on this clonotype: Its antigen is not known.

Source material: PBMCs. V is TRBV15 and J is TRBJ2-1; D may be TRBD1 (6 bases). The sequence came from a woman between 18 and 50 years old in good health. In nucleotides, the CDR3 is TGTGCCACCAGCAGTGGGACAAACAATGAGCAGTTCTTC. It translates to CATSSGTNNEQFF. The variable domain in full, completed from reference TRBV15 and TRBJ2-1, reads DAMVIQNPRYQVTQFGKPVTLSCSQTLNHNVMYWYQQKSSQAPKLLFHYYDKDFNNEADTPDNFQSRRPNTSFCFLDIRSPGLGDTAMYLCATSSGTNNEQFFGPGTRLTVL.